The TCR beta chain under discussion was sequenced for a study of T cell responses to AZD1222 COVID-19 vaccine. Study-wide results and caveats: Elevations in Spike-specific TCR breadth and depth followed administration of two AZD1222 doses. Across the whole spike, CD4 TCRs peaked at regions 160-218 and 743-854. No day 14 peak samples; only post-peak repertoires were characterized. Seropositive at baseline were only a handful of AZD1222 recipients.

Sequencing was performed with immunoSEQ multiplex PCR; in TCRdb, only in-frame clones are kept and a portion is missing. This table holds fewer than 150,000 clones, 65% to 90% found once. A word on this clone: Its antigen is currently unknown.

The source is an adult in good health. This material consisted of peripheral blood, taken on day 0 of AZD1222 vaccination.

The CDR3 protein is CASSPDMPGGQETQYF. For the CDR3, the DNA is TGTGCCAGCAGCCCCGATATGCCGGGAGGCCAAGAGACCCAGTACTTC. This chain joins TRBV13 and TRBJ2-5; 7 bases line up with TRBD2. The CDR3 runs to 16 residues. Germline V gene sequence: CDR1 PRHDT, CDR2 FYEKMQ (reference sequence). V trimming: 5 bases; J trimming: 1 base; junction bases outside the gene matches: 10.